These T cell receptor beta chains were read from a single sample in a study of CD8 T cells in ankylosing spondylitis. TCRdb itself ran the 5' RACE reads through MiXCR, one entry per CDR3 protein. This table has a few hundred thousand distinct CDR3 sequences, under 25% appearing once. Sequenced input: blood, either unsorted or a sorted T cell fraction (not recorded which). These receptors all stem from a male donor with ankylosing spondylitis. CDR3s include the opening cysteine and the closing phenylalanine or tryptophan. The D gene is left open where the match is weak. Clone size is not always given. Where it is, it says once, few, many or a class for expanded clones.

-,TRBJ2-2,TRBV20-1,-,TGCAGTGCTAGGGGGCCCAAGAACACCGGGGAGCTGTTTTTT,CSARGPKNTGELFF
-,TRBJ2-1,TRBV20-1,-,TGCAGTGCTAGAGCCCCTGGCATCGAGCAGTTCTTC,CSARAPGIEQFF
-,TRBJ1-1,TRBV9,TRBD1,TGTGCCAGCAGCTCCGCTCGGACAGGGGACACTGAAGCTTTCTTT,CASSSARTGDTEAFF
many,TRBJ1-1,TRBV3-1,-,TGTGCCAGCAGCCCCGGGGAGGGACACAAGGGAGTAAGGGCTTTCTTT,CASSPGEGHKGVRAFF
-,TRBJ1-2,TRBV28,-,TGCCAGACAGAGGGAAACTATGGCTACACCTTC,CQTEGNYGYTF
-,TRBJ2-6,TRBV15,-,TGTGCCACCAGCAGAGACGACTCTGGGGCCAACGTCCTGACTTTC,CATSRDDSGANVLTF
-,TRBJ2-1,TRBV5-1,TRBD2,TGCGCCAGCGGACAACAGCGGGGCTACAATGAGCAGTTCTTC,CASGQQRGYNEQFF
-,TRBJ1-6,TRBV7-3,TRBD1,TGTGCCAGCAGCTTTTATCCCGGGACAGGGATTTGTAGTAATTCACCCCTCCACTTT,CASSFYPGTGICSNSPLHF
-,TRBJ1-4,TRBV2,TRBD1,TGTGCCAGCGAGGGGACAGAAATAAATGAAAAACTGTTTTTT,CASEGTEINEKLFF
few,TRBJ2-7,TRBV12-3/TRBV12-4,-,TGTGCCAGCAGTTCTGGACAGATCTACGAGCAGTACTTC,CASSSGQIYEQYF
few,TRBJ2-7,TRBV6-5,-,TGTGCCAGCAGTTACTCGGTGGGTACCGGGTACGAGCAGTACTTC,CASSYSVGTGYEQYF
-,TRBJ2-5,TRBV18,TRBD2,TGTGCCAGCTCAACATTAAACCGGGGGGTACTGGAGACCCAGTACTTC,CASSTLNRGVLETQYF
few,TRBJ1-4,TRBV19,-,TGTGCCAGTAGCCCGGGACGCGGAGAAAAACTGTTTTTT,CASSPGRGEKLFF
few,TRBJ2-2,TRBV20-1,-,TGCAGTGCTAGAGTTGGTCAGAACACCGGGGAGCTGTTTTTT,CSARVGQNTGELFF
many,TRBJ1-1,TRBV5-1,-,TGCGCCAGCAGCATACTAGAGGGGGGGAGCACTGAAGCTTTCTTT,CASSILEGGSTEAFF
-,TRBJ2-2,TRBV5-1,TRBD2,TGCGCCAGCAGCGTATTACCGGGACTAAACACCGGGGAGCTGTTTTTT,CASSVLPGLNTGELFF